This T cell receptor (beta chain) was observed in a study of cytomegalovirus exposure and HLA in healthy donors. CDR1 is LGHNA, CDR2 YNFKEQ, per germline. The CDR3 totals 17 residues. V lost 3 bases and J lost 4; bases outside the gene matches: 8. Notes on this clone: Its antigen is not known.

The study, taken as a whole, reports: In a later analysis, the majority of CMV-associated beta chains seemingly showed HLA restriction.

Researchers ran the PCR with 60 Vbeta and 13 Jbeta primers. Profiling relied on immunoSEQ multiplex PCR, and the TCRdb table lists in-frame clones only, not all of them. The repertoire table contains 45,000 to 60,000 clones. Material for sequencing was PBMCs. The chain joins TRBV4-2 to TRBJ2-3; 12 bases fit TRBD2. The receptor comes from a woman aged 40 to 55 in good health and CMV-seronegative. DNA for the CDR3: TGTGCCAGCAGCCAGAACTCTCCTAGCGGGAGGGCAGATACGCAGTATTTT. Amino acids: CASSQNSPSGRADTQYF.